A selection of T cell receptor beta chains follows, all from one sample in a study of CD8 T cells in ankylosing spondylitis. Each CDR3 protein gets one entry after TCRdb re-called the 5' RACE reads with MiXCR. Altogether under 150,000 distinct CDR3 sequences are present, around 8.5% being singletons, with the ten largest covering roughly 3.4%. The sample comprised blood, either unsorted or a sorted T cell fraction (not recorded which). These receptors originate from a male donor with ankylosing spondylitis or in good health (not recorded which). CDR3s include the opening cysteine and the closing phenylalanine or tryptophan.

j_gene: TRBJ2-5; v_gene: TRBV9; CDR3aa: CASSVAGQETQYF
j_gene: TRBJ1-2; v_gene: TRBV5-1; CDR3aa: CASSLPGTGGYTF
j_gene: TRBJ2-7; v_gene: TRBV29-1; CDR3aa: CSVGRGQGYEQYF
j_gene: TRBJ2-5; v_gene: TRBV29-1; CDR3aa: CSVEFGETQYF
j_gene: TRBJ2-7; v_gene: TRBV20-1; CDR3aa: CSARLAGGNGEQYF
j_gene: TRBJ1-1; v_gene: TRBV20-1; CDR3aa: CSASQGAGWTEAFF
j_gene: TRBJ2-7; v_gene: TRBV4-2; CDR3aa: CASSLYSTPISGVSYEQYF
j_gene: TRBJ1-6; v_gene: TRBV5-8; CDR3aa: CASRYRDSYNSPLHF
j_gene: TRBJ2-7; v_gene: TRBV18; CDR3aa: CASSTGQGGLDEQYF
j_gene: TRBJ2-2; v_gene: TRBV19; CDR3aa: CASSTRDFTGELFF
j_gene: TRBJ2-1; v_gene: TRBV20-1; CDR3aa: CSAMPGQGFSYNEQFF
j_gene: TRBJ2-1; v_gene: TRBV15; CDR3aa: CATSRDFDSYYNEQFF
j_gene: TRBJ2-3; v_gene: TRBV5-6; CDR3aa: CASSFRGWEDTQYF
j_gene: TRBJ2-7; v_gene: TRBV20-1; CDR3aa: CSAPEWASGTYEQYF
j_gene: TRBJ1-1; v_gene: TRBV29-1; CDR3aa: CSVETVRPSWTGSRNTEAFF
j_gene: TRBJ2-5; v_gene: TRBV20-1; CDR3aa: CSGRGGRAQETQYF
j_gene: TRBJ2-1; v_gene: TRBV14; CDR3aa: CASSQVGASGRARFF
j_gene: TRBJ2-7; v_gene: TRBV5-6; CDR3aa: CASSIRTSGIRQYF
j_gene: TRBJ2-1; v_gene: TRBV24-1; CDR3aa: CATPPDQHAVGSYNEQFF
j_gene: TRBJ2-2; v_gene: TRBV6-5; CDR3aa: CASSYSNHNTGELFF
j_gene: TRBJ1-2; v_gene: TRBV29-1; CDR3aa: CSVREEGYTF
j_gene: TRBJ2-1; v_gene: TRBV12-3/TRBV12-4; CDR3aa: CASMARNDNEQFF
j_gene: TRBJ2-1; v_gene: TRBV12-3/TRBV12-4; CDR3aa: CAISFRTRSSYNEQFF
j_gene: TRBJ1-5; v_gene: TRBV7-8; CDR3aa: CASSLANLQPQHF
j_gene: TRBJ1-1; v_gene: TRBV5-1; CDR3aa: CASSLSRPNTEAFF
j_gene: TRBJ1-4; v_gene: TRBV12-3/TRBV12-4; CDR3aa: CASSLGSQGLGEKLFF
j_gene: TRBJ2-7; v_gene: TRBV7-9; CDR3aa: CASSRPDKTYEQYF
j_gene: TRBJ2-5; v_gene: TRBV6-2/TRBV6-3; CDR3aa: CASSYRAETQYF
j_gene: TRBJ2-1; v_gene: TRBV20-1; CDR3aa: CSASPAGTSGREQFF
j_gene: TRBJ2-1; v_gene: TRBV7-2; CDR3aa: CASMETGLAAYEQFF
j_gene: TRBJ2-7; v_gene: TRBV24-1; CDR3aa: CATSDPNAGFVYEQYF
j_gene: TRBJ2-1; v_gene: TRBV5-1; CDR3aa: CASSLEAGDWNEQFF
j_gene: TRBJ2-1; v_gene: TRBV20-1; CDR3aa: CSAKGRVGNEQFF
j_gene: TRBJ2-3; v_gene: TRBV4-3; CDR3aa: CASSREGGRGTDTQYF
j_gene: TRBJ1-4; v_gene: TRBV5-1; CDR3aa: CASSSRDMNEKLFF
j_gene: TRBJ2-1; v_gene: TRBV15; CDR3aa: CATSRGWLAGAGSYNEQFF
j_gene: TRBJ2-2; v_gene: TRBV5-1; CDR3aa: CASSPGDRDTGELFF
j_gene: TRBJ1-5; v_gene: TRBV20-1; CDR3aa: CSASYSTTNQPQHF
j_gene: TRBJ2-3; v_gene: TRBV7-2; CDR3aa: CASSLAAPVQRADTQYF
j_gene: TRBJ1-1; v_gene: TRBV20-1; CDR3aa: CSATRQVSNTEAFF
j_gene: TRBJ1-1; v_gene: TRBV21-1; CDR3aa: CASSVQGLNTEAFF
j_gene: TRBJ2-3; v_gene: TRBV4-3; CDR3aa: CASSQGLAGVDTQYF
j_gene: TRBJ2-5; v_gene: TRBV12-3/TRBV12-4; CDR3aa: CASSPLRSLGAETQYF
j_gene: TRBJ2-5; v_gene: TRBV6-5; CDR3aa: CASSYSPGGLKETQYF
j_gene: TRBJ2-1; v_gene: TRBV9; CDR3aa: CASSVSGPSSGYEQFF
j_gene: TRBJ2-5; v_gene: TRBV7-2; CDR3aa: CASSLGPGTGPRTQYF
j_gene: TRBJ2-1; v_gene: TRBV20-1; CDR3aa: CSARSRASSYNEQFF
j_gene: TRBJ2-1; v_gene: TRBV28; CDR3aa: CASSLRGAEQFF
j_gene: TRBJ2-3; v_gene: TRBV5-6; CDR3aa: CASSSSGRAEDTQYF
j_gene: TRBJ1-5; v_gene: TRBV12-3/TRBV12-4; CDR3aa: CASSLAGFQPQHF
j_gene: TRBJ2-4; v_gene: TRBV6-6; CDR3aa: CASAGQGGNIQYF
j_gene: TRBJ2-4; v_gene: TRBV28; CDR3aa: CASSWDTATKNIQYF
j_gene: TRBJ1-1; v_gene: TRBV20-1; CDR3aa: CSAIPGTGDTEAFF